The rows below give T cell receptor beta chains drawn from one sample of a study of blood T cells in healthy people across ages. TCRdb re-analysed the 5' RACE reads in MiXCR, keeping a single row per CDR3 protein. The repertoire holds 650,000 to 1,000,000 distinct CDR3 sequences, with around 34% as singletons. Specimen: blood. The receptors here all came from a man between 18 and 35 years old in good health. Both conserved end residues are part of each CDR3. The D gene is left open where the match is weak. The size of a clone is reported for some rows only, either as once, few or many, or as a class for expanded clones.

CDR3 | DNA | J | V | size | D
CAIRQQGGTDAFF | TGTGCCATCAGACAACAGGGCGGCACCGACGCTTTCTTT | TRBJ1-1 | TRBV10-3 | . | .
CAISETSEHYEQYF | TGTGCCATCAGTGAGACTAGCGAGCACTACGAGCAGTACTTC | TRBJ2-7 | TRBV10-3 | many | TRBD2
CSALAGAGYTDTQYF | TGCAGTGCCCTAGCGGGAGCGGGGTACACAGATACGCAGTATTTT | TRBJ2-3 | TRBV20-1 | many | TRBD2
CASSLELQGPAGYTF | TGTGCCAGCAGTTTAGAGTTGCAGGGCCCAGCGGGCTACACCTTC | TRBJ1-2 | TRBV12-3/TRBV12-4 | . | .
CARLPANEQFF | TGTGCCCGCCTCCCGGCGAATGAGCAGTTCTTC | TRBJ2-1 | TRBV9 | . | .
CSGRASLYNEQFF | TGCAGCGGCAGGGCGTCCCTCTACAATGAGCAGTTCTTC | TRBJ2-1 | TRBV29-1 | many | .
CASSSVRGGYGYTF | TGTGCCAGCAGCTCTGTAAGGGGTGGCTATGGCTACACCTTC | TRBJ1-2 | TRBV11-2 | few | .
CSVEGQGLIEQFF | TGCAGCGTTGAGGGACAGGGGCTCATTGAGCAGTTCTTC | TRBJ2-1 | TRBV29-1 | . | TRBD1
CASSRKDTAYGANVLTF | TGTGCCAGCAGCCGAAAGGACACGGCATATGGGGCCAACGTCCTGACTTTC | TRBJ2-6 | TRBV7-9 | many | .
CAISESRAGNTEAFF | TGTGCCATCAGTGAGTCCCGGGCCGGGAACACTGAAGCTTTCTTT | TRBJ1-1 | TRBV10-3 | . | .
CSARGSTGNEYEQYF | TGCAGTGCTAGAGGTTCTACAGGGAACGAATACGAGCAGTACTTC | TRBJ2-7 | TRBV20-1 | few | .
CASGGDVNEKLFF | TGTGCCAGCGGAGGGGACGTTAATGAAAAACTGTTTTTT | TRBJ1-4 | TRBV2 | . | .
CASSQDRVLRHTDTQYF | TGTGCCAGCAGCCAAGACAGGGTCCTCAGGCACACAGATACGCAGTATTTT | TRBJ2-3 | TRBV3-1 | . | .
CASSLREPGTGELFF | TGCGCCAGCAGCTTGAGGGAGCCGGGAACCGGGGAGCTGTTTTTT | TRBJ2-2 | TRBV5-1 | . | .
CASSFPGLASYNEQFF | TGTGCCAGCAGCTTCCCGGGACTAGCGTCCTACAATGAGCAGTTCTTC | TRBJ2-1 | TRBV11-2 | many | TRBD2
CAISDANTIYF | TGTGCCATCAGTGACGCGAACACCATATATTTT | TRBJ1-3 | TRBV10-3 | once | .
CASSPLRGVEYF | TGTGCCAGCAGTCCACTTCGGGGGGTTGAGTATTTT | TRBJ2-3 | TRBV27 | . | TRBD2
CSVEGVEGPLNYGYTF | TGCAGCGTTGAGGGGGTCGAAGGGCCCCTTAACTATGGCTACACCTTC | TRBJ1-2 | TRBV29-1 | . | .
CASSQGHVGGRNIQYF | TGTGCCAGCAGCCAAGGCCATGTTGGAGGTAGAAACATTCAGTACTTC | TRBJ2-4 | TRBV3-1 | . | .
CASSLDVNTGELFF | TGTGCCAGCAGCTTAGACGTTAACACCGGGGAGCTGTTTTTT | TRBJ2-2 | TRBV7-6 | . | .
CASSSDMNSPLHF | TGTGCCAGCAGTTCGGACATGAATTCACCCCTCCACTTT | TRBJ1-6 | TRBV12-3/TRBV12-4 | few | .
CARGGTVGTDTQYF | TGTGCCAGAGGGGGGACAGTCGGCACAGATACGCAGTATTTT | TRBJ2-3 | TRBV2 | . | .
CAIQNGLGVYEQYF | TGTGCCATCCAAAACGGACTAGGCGTCTACGAGCAGTACTTC | TRBJ2-7 | TRBV10-3 | . | TRBD2
CASSPGQGVGEQYF | TGTGCCAGCTCACCGGGACAGGGGGTTGGCGAGCAGTACTTC | TRBJ2-7 | TRBV18 | . | TRBD1
CASSSSGTSLTDTQYF | TGTGCCAGCAGCTCCTCAGGGACGAGCCTCACAGATACGCAGTATTTT | TRBJ2-3 | TRBV5-6 | . | .
CASSVGWDNEQFF | TGTGCTAGCAGCGTAGGATGGGACAATGAGCAGTTCTTC | TRBJ2-1 | TRBV7-7 | . | .
CSVEGTGGSYNEQLF | TGCAGCGTTGAGGGGACAGGGGGCTCCTACAATGAGCAGCTCTTC | TRBJ2-1 | TRBV29-1 | . | TRBD1
CASSQGPAGGRTDTQYF | TGCGCCAGCAGCCAAGGACCGGCGGGGGGGCGCACAGATACGCAGTATTTT | TRBJ2-3 | TRBV4-3 | . | TRBD2
CASSYLGETEETQYF | TGTGCCAGCAGTTACTTGGGGGAAACCGAAGAGACCCAGTACTTC | TRBJ2-5 | TRBV6-2/TRBV6-3 | many | .
CSVVGQNTEAFF | TGCAGCGTTGTAGGACAGAACACTGAAGCTTTCTTT | TRBJ1-1 | TRBV29-1 | few | .
CASSQVAGGSGNEQFF | TGCGCCAGCAGCCAAGTAGCGGGAGGCTCGGGGAATGAGCAGTTCTTC | TRBJ2-1 | TRBV4-3 | . | TRBD2
CASSAAGTSYNEQFF | TGTGCCAGCAGCGCTGCCGGGACTAGCTACAATGAGCAGTTCTTC | TRBJ2-1 | TRBV7-3 | few | TRBD2
CASSQDMGGDYNEQFF | TGCGCCAGCAGCCAAGATATGGGCGGGGACTACAATGAGCAGTTCTTC | TRBJ2-1 | TRBV4-1 | . | .
CASSFRGGLTEAFF | TGTGCCAGCAGCTTCCGAGGAGGGCTCACTGAAGCTTTCTTT | TRBJ1-1 | TRBV7-9 | . | .
CSGRTGPRETQYF | TGCAGCGGCCGGACAGGCCCCAGGGAGACCCAGTACTTC | TRBJ2-5 | TRBV29-1 | many | TRBD1
CASRPEQLNTEAFF | TGTGCCAGCCGACCGGAACAGCTAAACACTGAAGCTTTCTTT | TRBJ1-1 | TRBV6-6 | . | .
CASSFQLAGELFF | TGTGCCAGCAGCTTTCAGCTCGCCGGGGAGCTGTTTTTT | TRBJ2-2 | TRBV7-2 | . | .
CSAGTGVQETQYF | TGCAGCGCGGGGACAGGGGTCCAAGAGACCCAGTACTTC | TRBJ2-5 | TRBV29-1 | few | TRBD1
CASSLTRTGDPFF | TGTGCCAGCAGTTTGACCAGGACAGGGGATCCGTTCTTC | TRBJ2-1 | TRBV27 | many | TRBD1
CASSQVPTSGGEGETQYF | TGCGCCAGCAGCCAAGTCCCTACTAGCGGTGGGGAGGGAGAGACCCAGTACTTC | TRBJ2-5 | TRBV4-3 | few | TRBD2
CASRPSQGRNPNYGYTF | TGTGCCAGCAGGCCCAGTCAGGGGCGCAATCCTAACTATGGCTACACCTTC | TRBJ1-2 | TRBV28 | . | .
CASRGLTHYGYTF | TGTGCCAGCCGGGGGCTGACGCACTATGGCTACACCTTC | TRBJ1-2 | TRBV6-5 | . | .
CASSPGQRVYEQYF | TGTGCCAGCTCACCGGGACAGAGAGTCTACGAGCAGTACTTC | TRBJ2-7 | TRBV18 | few | TRBD1
CASSLQGENTGELFF | TGTGCCAGCAGCCTCCAGGGGGAGAACACCGGGGAGCTGTTTTTT | TRBJ2-2 | TRBV7-2 | . | TRBD1
CSAGVWRGIMNEQFF | TGCAGTGCTGGGGTGTGGAGGGGGATAATGAATGAGCAGTTCTTC | TRBJ2-1 | TRBV20-1 | . | .
CSSSLSGFYEQYF | TGTTCCAGCAGCTTGAGCGGCTTTTACGAGCAGTACTTC | TRBJ2-7 | TRBV7-2 | . | .
CATGAAGGNEQFF | TGTGCCACCGGGGCCGCTGGGGGAAATGAGCAGTTCTTC | TRBJ2-1 | TRBV24-1 | . | .
CAARRTAQSTDTQYF | TGTGCCGCCAGGAGAACGGCGCAAAGCACAGATACGCAGTATTTT | TRBJ2-3 | TRBV3-1 | . | .
CSARDGAGQRYF | TGCAGTGCTAGAGATGGGGCGGGGCAGCGGTATTTT | TRBJ2-3 | TRBV20-1 | . | .